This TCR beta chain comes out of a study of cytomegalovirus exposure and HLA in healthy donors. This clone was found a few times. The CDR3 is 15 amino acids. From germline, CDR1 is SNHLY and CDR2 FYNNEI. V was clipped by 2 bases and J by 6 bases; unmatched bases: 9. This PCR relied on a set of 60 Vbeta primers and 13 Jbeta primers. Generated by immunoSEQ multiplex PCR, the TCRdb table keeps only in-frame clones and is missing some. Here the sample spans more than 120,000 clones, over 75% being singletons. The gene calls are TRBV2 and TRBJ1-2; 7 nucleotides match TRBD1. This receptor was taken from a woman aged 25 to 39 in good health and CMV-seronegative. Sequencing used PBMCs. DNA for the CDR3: TGTGCCAGCAGTGAAAGGGTCAGGGGGTTAGATGGCTACACCTTC. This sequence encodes CASSERVRGLDGYTF.